These 25 T cell receptor beta chains originate from one sample sequenced in a study of OX40 agonist ivuxolimab in advanced cancers. TCRdb keeps only in-frame clones here, not all; method: immunoSEQ multiplex PCR. In the table there are approximately 30,000 clones, roughly nine tenths of which are singletons. Sequencing was performed on CD4+ or CD8+ T cells sorted from blood, taken in a trial of the OX40 agonist ivuxolimab. These receptors all come from an adult with an advanced solid tumor such as melanoma, head and neck, liver or kidney cancer.

The V and J genes are TRBV29-1 and TRBJ2-3; 8 bases fit TRBD2. Unmatched junction bases numbered 6, after V lost 4 bases and J lost 9 bases. This CDR3 comprises 12 residues. Germline V CDR1 and CDR2: SQVTM, ANQGSEA. Written as DNA, the CDR3 is TGCAGCGTTGGCCGGGGGGGGGAGACGCAGTATTTT. This translates into CSVGRGGETQYF.

This sequence joins TRBV5-6 and TRBJ2-2; D gene unclear. The CDR3 loop spans 13 amino acids. Germline lookup yields CDR1 SGHDT and CDR2 YYEEEE. Trimming removed 4 bases at V and 8 bases at J, with 12 bases between. CDR3 sequence reads: CASSTHQSGELFF. The CDR3 region has the DNA TGTGCCAGCAGCACACATCAGTCGGGGGAGCTGTTTTTT. Based on the CDR3 plus reference TRBV5-6 and TRBJ2-2, the full variable domain is DAGVTQSPTHLIKTRGQQVTLRCSPKSGHDTVSWYQQALGQGPQFIFQYYEEEERQRGNFPDRFSGHQFPNYSSELNVNALLLGDSALYLCASSTHQSGELFFGEGSRLTVL.

The V gene is TRBV5-1, the J gene TRBJ1-4, with no clear D. Germline V gene lookup returns CDR1 SGHRS and CDR2 YFSETQ. V dropped 0 bases and J dropped 7 bases, with 13 bases sitting between them. The CDR3 is 15 amino acids. The CDR3 protein is CASSLDSAAGEKLFF. CDR3 in DNA: TGCGCCAGCAGCTTGGATTCCGCGGCAGGTGAAAAACTGTTTTTT.

The rearrangement joins TRBV27 to TRBJ2-3; 7 positions agree with TRBD1. This CDR3 has 14 amino acids. Germline V lookup: CDR1 MNHEY, CDR2 SMNVEV (reference sequence). V gave up 5 bases and J gave up 6 bases; unmatched junction bases: 8. CDR3 sequence reads: CASSLPGQRDTQYF. The DNA for the CDR3 is TGTGCCAGCAGTCTTCCGGGACAGCGGGATACGCAGTATTTT.

The chain joins TRBV7-2 to TRBJ1-1; 8 positions match TRBD1. Looked up from germline, CDR1 is SGHTA and CDR2 is FQGNSA. The CDR3 is 15 amino acids. The J segment lost 4 bases and the V segment lost 5 bases, leaving 9 bases of the junction unmatched. CDR3 protein: CASSLYRGRGTEAFF. Here the CDR3 DNA reads TGTGCCAGCAGCCTGTACAGGGGGAGGGGCACTGAAGCTTTCTTT.

CDR3 sequence reads: CASSLDAYGNQPQHF. In DNA, the CDR3 is TGTGCCAGCAGCTTAGACGCGTACGGAAATCAGCCCCAGCATTTT. V is TRBV11-2 and J is TRBJ1-5, with D unclear. V lost 0 bases, J lost 4 bases, and 10 bases lay in between. The CDR3 spans 15 residues. Germline V gene lookup returns CDR1 SGHAT and CDR2 FQNNGV.

The rearrangement joins TRBV11-2 to TRBJ1-1, with D possibly TRBD1 on 5 matching bases. The CDR3 totals 14 residues. CDR1 and CDR2 (germline): SGHAT, FQNNGV. V lost 3 bases and J lost 1, with 9 bases in between. The CDR3 nucleotides are TGTGCCAGCAGCTTTATAGGGGCGAACACTGAAGCTTTCTTT. This codes for CASSFIGANTEAFF.

Only a few counts were recorded for this clone. The V and J genes are TRBV19 and TRBJ1-1; D remains unclear. The CDR3 spans 12 residues. The germline V gene encodes CDR1 LNHDA and CDR2 SQIVND (reference sequence). The V gene lost 7 bases and the J gene lost 7 bases, with 13 bases spanning the gap. The CDR3 DNA reads TGTGCCAGTACGGCACGGCTGTTTGAAGCTTTCTTT. The encoded protein is CASTARLFEAFF. The variable domain in full, with the rest retrieved from reference TRBV19 and TRBJ1-1, is DGGITQSPKYLFRKEGQNVTLSCEQNLNHDAMYWYRQDPGQGLRLIYYSQIVNDFQKGDIAEGYSVSREKKESFPLTVTSAQKNPTAFYLCASTARLFEAFFGQGTRLTVV.

Written as DNA, the CDR3 is TGTGCCAGCAGTTCGTGGCCAGGGGCCGGGGAGCTGTTTTTT. This encodes CASSSWPGAGELFF. This sequence joins TRBV27 and TRBJ2-2, with D perhaps TRBD1 (6 bases). Trimming cost V 4 bases and J 6 bases, with 12 bases left between them. The CDR3 is 14 amino acids. Per germline, CDR1 MNHEY and CDR2 SMNVEV (reference sequence).

This clone was detected once. The CDR3 loop is CASSASATRGYTF. The CDR3 DNA follows: TGCGCCAGCAGCGCCAGTGCTACGAGGGGCTACACCTTC. The rearrangement links TRBV4-3 to TRBJ1-2; no clear D. The germline V gene encodes CDR1 LGHNA and CDR2 YSLEER. V shed 5 bases and J shed 8 bases, with 15 bases lying between them. This CDR3 has 13 amino acids.

This chain joins TRBV7-9 and TRBJ1-2, with D perhaps TRBD1 (6 bases). The germline gives CDR1 SEHNR, CDR2 FQNEAQ (reference sequence). The CDR3 contains 14 residues. V dropped 5 bases and J dropped 10 bases, with 20 bases sitting between them. The CDR3 region has the DNA TGTGCCAGCAGCCCCCACAGGGATGAGACAACCTACACCTTC. It yields the protein CASSPHRDETTYTF. The variable domain in full, with the rest retrieved from reference TRBV7-9 and TRBJ1-2, is DTGVSQNPRHKITKRGQNVTFRCDPISEHNRLYWYRQTLGQGPEFLTYFQNEAQLEKSRLLSDRFSAERPKGSFSTLEIQRTEQGDSAMYLCASSPHRDETTYTFGSGTRLTVV.

This clone was observed a single time. This sequence joins TRBV9 and TRBJ1-1; TRBD1 might be the D (6 bases). Trimming removed 5 bases at V and 6 bases at J, with 23 bases between. The V gene's germline CDR1 is SGDLS and CDR2 YYNGEE. This CDR3 comprises 16 residues. CDR3 in amino acids: CASSSSPGGEISEAFF. As DNA, the CDR3 is TGTGCCAGCAGTTCCTCTCCCGGGGGCGAGATCTCTGAAGCTTTCTTT.

The chain carries TRBV28 and TRBJ1-2; D perhaps matches TRBD1 (5 bases). The V end lost 7 bases, the J end lost 4 bases, and 10 bases lay between the germline ends. This CDR3 has 12 amino acids. The germline V gene has CDR1 MDHEN and CDR2 SYDVKM. CDR3 loop: CASKGPAYGYTF. The CDR3 DNA is TGTGCCAGCAAGGGACCAGCCTATGGCTACACCTTC.

The rearrangement uses TRBV7-2 and TRBJ2-7; a weak D match, TRBD2 (6 bases). The CDR3 is 14 residues long. With 0 bases removed from V and 4 bases from J, the gap between germline ends came to 10 bases. Germline CDR1 and CDR2: SGHTA and FQGNSA. The CDR3 sequence: CASSLAGGPYEQYF. CDR3 coding DNA: TGTGCCAGCAGCTTAGCGGGGGGACCGTACGAGCAGTACTTC.

This clone appeared a single time. The sample has other DNA sequences that encode this CDR3 too. This chain joins TRBV9 and TRBJ2-7; D is possibly TRBD1 (5 bases). The CDR3 contains 14 residues. Germline CDR1 reads SGDLS; CDR2 reads YYNGEE. V lost 0 bases, J lost 2 bases, and 9 bases lay in between. The CDR3: CASSVAAGPYEQYF. In DNA form, the CDR3 reads TGTGCCAGCAGCGTAGCGGCAGGGCCCTACGAGCAGTACTTC.

The V gene is TRBV4-3, the J gene TRBJ1-1; no definite D call. This CDR3 comprises 13 residues. Trimming removed 5 bases from V and 1 base from J, with 8 bases in between. Germline CDR1 reads LGHNA; CDR2 reads YSLEER. The CDR3: CASSSRTNTEAFF. In nucleotides, the CDR3 is TGCGCCAGCAGCTCTAGGACGAACACTGAAGCTTTCTTT.

The rearrangement links TRBV6-4 to TRBJ1-5; D gene unclear. CDR1 and CDR2 (germline): MRHNA, SNTAGT. The CDR3 runs to 13 residues. Trimming took 4 bases from V and 9 from J, leaving 13 bases between them. CDR3 sequence reads: CASSADGGPPQHF. Written as DNA, the CDR3 is TGTGCCAGCAGTGCGGACGGAGGACCGCCCCAGCATTTT.

This chain links TRBV18 with TRBJ2-7; no reliable D call. The CDR3 extends over 12 amino acids. From germline, CDR1 is KGHSH and CDR2 LQKENI. V was trimmed by 8 bases and J by 6 bases, leaving 14 bases between them. This CDR3 is CASTTSSGEQYF. The CDR3 bases are TGTGCCAGCACGACAAGTTCGGGCGAGCAGTACTTC.

The chain couples TRBV11-2 to TRBJ1-4, with D maybe TRBD1 (5 bases). Trimming stripped 1 base from V and 7 bases from J, with 13 bases between. The germline gives CDR1 SGHAT, CDR2 FQNNGV. There are 15 residues in the CDR3. CDR3: CASSLVGQLAEKLFF. CDR3 sequence (DNA): TGTGCCAGCAGCTTAGTCGGACAACTCGCTGAAAAACTGTTTTTT.

V gene TRBV7-9 combines with J gene TRBJ2-3; TRBD2 agrees at 8 bases. Germline-derived CDR1 and CDR2 are SEHNR and FQNEAQ (reference sequence). This CDR3 has 15 amino acids. V lost 7 bases, J lost 0 bases, and 6 bases stayed unmatched. CDR3 bases: TGTGCCAGCACACTAGCGGAGGGAAGCACAGATACGCAGTATTTT. Translation: CASTLAEGSTDTQYF.

The chain has TRBV19 and TRBJ1-5, with 8 bases matching TRBD1. The CDR3 spans 15 residues. CDR1 is LNHDA, CDR2 SQIVND, per germline (reference sequence). After removal of 6 bases from V and 6 bases from J, the junction contained 10 bases not matched to a gene. CDR3 amino acids: CASSIGQGNSQPQHF. The CDR3 nucleotides are TGTGCCAGTAGCATTGGACAGGGAAATTCTCAGCCCCAGCATTTT.

The chain links TRBV7-3 to TRBJ2-2; 7 bases are shared with TRBD2. The germline CDR1 and CDR2 sequences are SGHTA and FQGTGA. CDR3 length: 18 amino acids. Trimming cost V 6 bases and J 2 bases; bases outside gene matches: 15. Here the CDR3 reads CASSPQTSVDGNTGELFF. Written as DNA, the CDR3 is TGTGCCAGCAGTCCACAAACTAGCGTTGACGGAAACACCGGGGAGCTGTTTTTT.

This chain's CDR3 is CASSRGQLGEKLFF. The CDR3 bases are TGTGCCAGCAGCCGGGGCCAGCTCGGTGAAAAACTGTTTTTT. V is TRBV5-8 and J is TRBJ1-4, with TRBD1 as a possible D gene (5 bases). Trimming removed 4 bases at V and 7 bases at J, with 14 bases between. This CDR3 has 14 amino acids. Germline V CDR1 and CDR2: SGHTS, YDEGEE.

The V gene is TRBV15, the J gene TRBJ1-5; 10 nucleotides agree with TRBD1. V lost 6 bases to trimming and J lost 6 bases; unmatched junction nucleotides: 5. The germline V gene has CDR1 LNHNV and CDR2 YYDKDF (reference sequence). The CDR3 runs to 14 residues. CDR3 region: CATRDRGQVQPQHF. For the CDR3, the DNA is TGTGCCACCAGAGACAGGGGGCAGGTTCAGCCCCAGCATTTT.

The rearrangement uses TRBV7-6 and TRBJ2-7, with D possibly TRBD2 on 5 matching bases. This CDR3 comprises 15 residues. Trimming pared 1 base from V and 2 bases from J, leaving 12 bases between. From germline, CDR1 is SGHVS and CDR2 FNYEAQ. The CDR3 DNA is TGTGCCAGCAGCTTAGGTCGGTGGGAGACCTACGAGCAGTACTTC. Encoded protein: CASSLGRWETYEQYF.